This T cell receptor beta chain was captured by sequencing in a study of T cell responses to AZD1222 COVID-19 vaccine (dated by TCRdb to the early 2020s). At the level of the whole study: AZD1222 recipients whose second dose came at about 4 weeks and those whose second dose came at about 12 weeks were combined into one group, since spike-specific TCR depth and breadth did not differ between the two schedules. A total of just over 230 trial participants underwent TCR sequencing, of whom 200 to 220 had received two doses of AZD1222 and some 26 had received two doses of the MenACWY control vaccine. Trial participants were enrolled into age subgroups of 18-55, 56-69 and 70-plus years, which contained approximately 150, 30 and 60 TCR-sequenced participants, respectively.

The CDR3 regions of human TCRbeta chains were subjected to immunosequencing. In the source study's methods: Repertoire TCRs were checked for matches against a reference library of SARS-CoV-2-specific TCRs that had been generated using the MIRA antigen-specificity platform. Breadth was defined as the fraction of unique TCRs that were SARS-CoV-2-associated, and depth was defined as the fraction of total T cells that were SARS-CoV-2-associated. Using the MIRA data, each spike-specific TCR was mapped to the spike region that the TCR reacts to and placed in a CD4 or CD8 class. Log10-transformed breadth and depth values were compared by one-way ANOVA with Sidak's multiple comparisons tests. TCRdb mirrors the immuneACCESS table, restricted to in-frame sequences. Some clones are absent from its copies; in checked studies, under half trace to an unresolved V gene, and the reason for the others is unknown. V and J calls plus clone size are reproduced from that table; the DNA served to infer D and trimming. The sample has around 150,000 clones on record, less than 95% of them singletons. The top ten hold 0.95% to 1.5% of the sample.

In light of the paper, this sample's time point label describes: baseline before first vaccination. The vaccinee samples were drawn from two UK trials, COV001 and COV002, one of which was a single-blind randomized controlled phase 2/3 trial testing AZD1222 (ChAdOx1 nCoV-19) in healthy adults. For TCRbeta chain sequencing, PBMC samples were collected from trial participants at day 0 and at day 28 after the second dose. Points the paper makes about the study in general: Reportedly, almost half of the unique spike-specific TCRs recognized epitopes lying outside the regions that are mutated in the B.1.351 and B.1.1.7 variants. No day 14 peak-response samples were available, so repertoires were characterized only after the peak T cell response. A significant rise in spike-specific TCR breadth and depth was observed after two AZD1222 doses relative to day 0 and relative to MenACWY recipients. CD4 TCRs associated with the vaccine covered the entire spike protein, and the dominant responses were in regions 160-218 and 743-854. Most participants were white British and females outnumbered males, and the authors suggested that clonal diversity may have been underestimated. In the small 56-69-year group, the increase in depth fell short of significance, most likely because of low power. Only a handful of AZD1222 recipients were SARS-CoV-2 seropositive at baseline, limiting conclusions about previously exposed vaccinees.

With respect to this clone: The target of this receptor is not known. No much larger clone exists at a distance of one base, and base qualities are not known.

The source of this sequence is an adult in good health. This sample comprised peripheral blood, obtained on day 0 of AZD1222 vaccination.

For the CDR3, the sequence is CASSLGQGTEAFF. The DNA sequence is TGTGCCAGCAGCTTAGGACAGGGGACGGAAGCTTTCTTT. Recombination joined TRBV13 with TRBJ1-1, with 7 bases matching TRBD1. From its cysteine to its phenylalanine, the CDR3 spans 13 amino acids. The only DNA kept is the CDR3, 39 bases in frame from the first base. Sequences PRHDT (CDR1) and FYEKMQ (CDR2) are obtained from the germline V gene (reference sequence). Trimming accounts for 0 bases at V and 8 bases at J, while the number of junction bases matched to no gene is 3.